Listed here are 27 T cell receptor beta chains from one sample, sequenced in a study of blood T cells in healthy people across ages (dated by TCRdb to between 2014 and 2016). Receptor libraries were prepared by 5' RACE. This sample was sequenced with an Illumina HiSeq 2500. A second PCR of roughly 7 to 11 cycles was performed with a sample-barcoded 5' primer and a J-beta primer mix. TCRdb took the public reads, trimmed them with fastp at Q25, ran MiXCR for clone calling and kept in-frame beta chains. Each entry merges the rows of one CDR3 protein and shows their most common DNA and genes. The sample table lists roughly 1.5 million distinct CDR3 sequences, 42% of them with a count of one. The top ten clonotypes cover approximately 4.1% of the sample. The sequencing input was blood. Receptors were obtained from a woman aged 18-29 years in good health.

This clonotype was found a few times. The chain is built from TRBV6-2 or TRBV6-3 and TRBJ2-3, with D unresolved. Germline-derived CDR1 and CDR2 are MNHEY and SVGEGT. With 0 bases removed from V and 0 bases from J, the gap between germline ends came to 10 bases. This CDR3 comprises 16 residues. CDR3 DNA sequence: TGTGCCAGCAGTTACTCGACTGGGCTTAGCACAGATACGCAGTATTTT. Amino acid sequence: CASSYSTGLSTDTQYF.

The chain links TRBV7-2 to TRBJ2-2; D is tentatively TRBD1 or TRBD2 (6 bases each). V was trimmed by 11 bases and J by 6 bases, leaving 19 bases between them. The germline V gene encodes CDR1 SGHTA and CDR2 FQGNSA. The CDR3 has 14 residues. The chain's CDR3 is CAAQGGSVAGELFF. Written as DNA, the CDR3 is TGTGCCGCACAGGGAGGTTCCGTCGCCGGGGAGCTGTTTTTT.

This chain joins TRBV6-2 or TRBV6-3 and TRBJ1-1; 9 bases are shared with TRBD1. The CDR3 extends over 17 amino acids. Germline V gives CDR1 MNHEY, CDR2 SVGEGT. V was pared by 6 bases and J by 2 bases, with 13 bases of the junction left unmatched. The CDR3 DNA follows: TGTGCCAGCAGATCTTTCCCGGGACAGGGAGGAAACACTGAAGCTTTCTTT. Translating gives CASRSFPGQGGNTEAFF.

The V call is TRBV7-2, the J call TRBJ2-1, with a possible D match to TRBD1 (5 bases). This CDR3 spans 13 amino acids. Germline loops: CDR1 SGHTA, CDR2 FQGNSA. V lost 7 bases, J lost 7 bases, and 14 bases lay in between. The CDR3 DNA reads TGTGCCAGCACCCTTAGGGGATCTAATGAGCAGTTCTTC. It yields the protein CASTLRGSNEQFF.

The chain couples TRBV7-2 to TRBJ2-3; either TRBD1 or TRBD2 may supply D (5 bases each). Deletions cut 1 base from V and 8 bases from J, with 22 bases between. CDR3 size: 17 residues. From germline, CDR1 is SGHTA and CDR2 FQGNSA. DNA for the CDR3: TGTGCCAGCAGCTTAGTGTTGTCTCGGGACCCTTGGGTTACGCAGTATTTT. It codes for CASSLVLSRDPWVTQYF.

This clonotype was seen only a few times. The chain joins TRBV6-5 to TRBJ2-5; D gene ambiguous. Germline loops: CDR1 MNHEY, CDR2 SVGAGI. The CDR3 is 13 residues long. Deletions cut 1 base from V and 3 bases from J, with 6 bases between. The CDR3 nucleotides are TGTGCCAGCAGTTACTGGTGGGAAGAGACCCAGTACTTC. Protein product: CASSYWWEETQYF.

This clonotype was picked up a small number of times. The CDR3: CASSLAGQGASYEQYF. Here the CDR3 DNA reads TGTGCCAGCAGCTTAGCTGGACAGGGAGCTTCCTACGAGCAGTACTTC. The chain links TRBV7-2 to TRBJ2-7, with 8 bases matching TRBD1. This CDR3 region has 16 residues. V lost 0 bases to trimming and J lost 1 base; unmatched junction nucleotides: 5. Germline V CDR1 and CDR2: SGHTA, FQGNSA.

This clonotype was detected many times. The V call is TRBV4-3, the J call TRBJ1-2; D is uncertain. V gave up 3 bases and J gave up 2 bases, with 10 bases separating them. CDR3 size: 14 residues. CDR1 is LGHNA, CDR2 YSLEER, per germline. CDR3: CASSQLGSNYGYTF. CDR3 nucleotides: TGCGCCAGCAGCCAGCTCGGGAGCAACTATGGCTACACCTTC.

V and J are TRBV20-1 and TRBJ1-1; TRBD1 might be the D (5 bases). The CDR3 totals 13 residues. Germline CDR1 and CDR2: DFQATT and SNEGSKA (reference sequence). Trimming took 6 bases from V and 4 from J, leaving 15 bases between them. CDR3 amino acids: CSAGSGEGTEAFF. The CDR3 nucleotides are TGCAGTGCAGGGTCGGGGGAAGGCACTGAAGCTTTCTTT.

This clonotype was observed a single time. The CDR3, as DNA: TGTGCCAGCTGGCCTCAGGGGGCTGGGTATCGCAATCAGCCCCAGCATTTT. The encoded protein is CASWPQGAGYRNQPQHF. The V call is TRBV6-1, the J call TRBJ1-5, with 8 bases fitting TRBD1. Germline CDR1 is MNHNS and CDR2 is SASEGT. Trimming removed 8 bases from V and 2 bases from J; junction bases left unmatched: 14. The CDR3 length is 17 residues.

In this sample, this clonotype turned up many times. The chain uses TRBV27 and TRBJ1-5, with D unclear. Germline CDR1 MNHEY, CDR2 SMNVEV (reference sequence). The CDR3 runs 13 residues. Trimming pared 3 bases from V and 4 bases from J, leaving 7 bases between. The CDR3, as DNA: TGTGCCAGCAGTTTCGGACGGAATCAGCCCCAGCATTTT. It specifies CASSFGRNQPQHF.

In this sample, this clonotype turned up a few times. The chain links TRBV28 to TRBJ1-4; D not resolved. With 3 bases removed from V and 8 bases from J, the gap between germline ends came to 10 bases. This CDR3 region has 13 residues. Per germline, CDR1 MDHEN and CDR2 SYDVKM. The CDR3 DNA follows: TGTGCCAGCAGTTTTCGGGGAACGGAAAAACTGTTTTTT. Its protein product is CASSFRGTEKLFF.

This chain uses TRBV20-1 with TRBJ1-5; D perhaps matches TRBD1 (5 bases). Germline CDR1 reads DFQATT; CDR2 reads SNEGSKA (reference sequence). The CDR3 runs to 16 residues. Trimming took 2 bases from V and 2 from J, leaving 16 bases between them. The CDR3 loop reads CSARRNRRSGNQPQHF. CDR3 coding DNA: TGCAGTGCTAGACGGAACAGGAGGTCGGGCAATCAGCCCCAGCATTTT.

The genes are TRBV7-9 and TRBJ2-5; D not resolved. The CDR3 has 16 residues. The V gene's germline CDR1 is SEHNR and CDR2 FQNEAQ (reference sequence). Deletions cut 5 bases from V and 2 bases from J, with 18 bases between. DNA for the CDR3: TGTGCCAGCAGCCGAAGAGCCGGACGGCTTCAAGAGACCCAGTACTTC. This translates into CASSRRAGRLQETQYF.

V is TRBV19 and J is TRBJ2-1; D is possibly TRBD2 (7 bases). CDR3 size: 14 residues. The V gene's germline CDR1 is LNHDA and CDR2 SQIVND (reference sequence). V lost 6 bases to trimming and J lost 5 bases, with 14 bases between them. The CDR3 is CASSRGGGNNEQFF. CDR3 coding DNA: TGTGCCAGTAGCCGGGGAGGGGGAAACAATGAGCAGTTCTTC.

This chain connects TRBV7-2 to TRBJ2-5; tentatively, D is TRBD2 (5 bases). CDR3 length: 18 amino acids. The germline V gene has CDR1 SGHTA and CDR2 FQGNSA. V lost 3 bases to trimming and J lost 2 bases, with 22 bases between them. CDR3 protein: CASSLAHRSVGGQETQYF. In DNA, the CDR3 is TGTGCCAGCAGCTTGGCACATAGGAGCGTAGGCGGGCAAGAGACCCAGTACTTC. Together with reference TRBV7-2 and TRBJ2-5, the CDR3 gives the full variable domain: GAGVSQSPSNKVTEKGKDVELRCDPISGHTALYWYRQSLGQGLEFLIYFQGNSAPDKSGLPSDRFSAERTGGSVSTLTIQRTQQEDSAVYLCASSLAHRSVGGQETQYFGPGTRLLVL.

The chain uses TRBV21-1 and TRBJ2-5. TRBV21-1 is given as a pseudogene. This CDR3 region has 16 residues. Written as DNA, the CDR3 is TGTGCCAGCAGCAAAGCGGAGTGGCTCTGGAAAGAGACCCAGTACTTC. Its translation: CASSKAEWLWKETQYF.

The chain carries TRBV10-3 and TRBJ2-7; D may be TRBD2 (6 bases). The CDR3 loop spans 16 amino acids. V was pared by 0 bases and J by 7 bases, with 19 bases between. The germline gives CDR1 ENHRY, CDR2 SYGVKD. CDR3 nucleotides: TGTGCCATCAGTGAGTCAGGAGGGAGTATCTACAATGAGCAGTACTTC. Protein: CAISESGGSIYNEQYF.

This chain connects TRBV20-1 to TRBJ2-3, with 7 positions matching TRBD2. J gave up 2 bases and V 1 base, and 6 bases lay outside the gene matches. This CDR3 has 15 residues. Germline V gene sequence: CDR1 DFQATT, CDR2 SNEGSKA (reference sequence). CDR3: CSARVGSGPTDTQYF. The CDR3 DNA sequence: TGCAGTGCTAGAGTGGGTAGCGGGCCCACAGATACGCAGTATTTT.

This clonotype has more than one count but fewer than ten. The chain has TRBV18 and TRBJ2-4, with D possibly TRBD1 on 7 matching bases. Per germline, CDR1 KGHSH and CDR2 LQKENI. V lost 0 bases and J lost 8, with 14 bases in between. The length of the CDR3 is 15 residues. CDR3 in amino acids: CASSPPIQGGDIQYF. Written as DNA, the CDR3 is TGTGCCAGCTCACCACCGATCCAGGGGGGAGACATTCAGTACTTC.

V and J are TRBV20-1 and TRBJ1-5; TRBD1 agrees at 9 bases. CDR3 length: 15 residues. J lost 7 bases, V lost 5 bases, and 12 bases had no gene match. The V gene's germline CDR1 is DFQATT and CDR2 SNEGSKA (reference sequence). The DNA for the CDR3 is TGCAGTGCTCTCACTACACAGGGGGCAAGGCAGCCCCAGCATTTT. It is translated as CSALTTQGARQPQHF.

The chain has TRBV12-3 or TRBV12-4 and TRBJ1-2; 7 bases match TRBD1. The J segment lost 4 bases and the V segment lost 5 bases, leaving 4 bases of the junction unmatched. This CDR3 contains 13 residues. The CDR3 loop reads CASSPNRGYGYTF. CDR3 sequence (DNA): TGTGCCAGCAGTCCAAACAGGGGCTATGGCTACACCTTC.

CDR3 loop: CASMTVGLAKNIQYF. The CDR3 DNA is TGTGCCAGCATGACTGTTGGGCTAGCCAAAAACATTCAGTACTTC. This chain uses TRBV2 with TRBJ2-4, with D unresolved. This CDR3 is 15 amino acids long. The germline V and J ends were trimmed by 7 bases and 0 bases, with 13 bases remaining between them. The V gene's germline CDR1 is SNHLY and CDR2 FYNNEI.

The rearrangement joins TRBV19 to TRBJ1-2; 7 bases are a match to TRBD1. Trimming at V came to 1 base and at J to 6 bases, leaving 8 bases not matched to a gene. The CDR3 sequence is 15 residues long. Germline loops: CDR1 LNHDA, CDR2 SQIVND (reference sequence). In DNA form, the CDR3 reads TGTGCCAGTAGTATAGGCCCGACAGGGAGCGATGGCTACACCTTC. Its translation is CASSIGPTGSDGYTF.

This clonotype was recorded a few times. The V and J genes are TRBV6-4 and TRBJ2-1; D not resolved. V was cut by 2 bases and J by 8 bases, with 4 bases left in between. The germline CDR1 and CDR2 sequences are MRHNA and SNTAGT. The CDR3 is made up of 11 amino acids. CDR3 sequence: CASSDGDEQFF. CDR3 in DNA: TGTGCCAGCAGTGACGGGGATGAGCAGTTCTTC.

This clonotype was counted between two and nine times. The chain recombines TRBV20-1 with TRBJ1-2, with D possibly TRBD1 on 5 matching bases. The CDR3 loop spans 14 amino acids. Germline CDR1 is DFQATT and CDR2 is SNEGSKA (reference sequence). Trimming stripped 0 bases from V and 2 bases from J, with 10 bases between. The CDR3 here is CSARDLNRNYGYTF. The CDR3 coding sequence is TGCAGTGCTAGAGATCTGAACAGGAACTATGGCTACACCTTC.

The rearrangement uses TRBV6-5 and TRBJ1-1, with a tentative D call TRBD1 (5 bases). CDR1 MNHEY and CDR2 SVGAGI come from the germline V gene. Trimming took 2 bases from V and 4 from J, leaving 8 bases between them. This CDR3 comprises 13 residues. CDR3 nucleotides: TGTGCCAGCAGTTACGGGACCATCACTGAAGCTTTCTTT. It codes for CASSYGTITEAFF.